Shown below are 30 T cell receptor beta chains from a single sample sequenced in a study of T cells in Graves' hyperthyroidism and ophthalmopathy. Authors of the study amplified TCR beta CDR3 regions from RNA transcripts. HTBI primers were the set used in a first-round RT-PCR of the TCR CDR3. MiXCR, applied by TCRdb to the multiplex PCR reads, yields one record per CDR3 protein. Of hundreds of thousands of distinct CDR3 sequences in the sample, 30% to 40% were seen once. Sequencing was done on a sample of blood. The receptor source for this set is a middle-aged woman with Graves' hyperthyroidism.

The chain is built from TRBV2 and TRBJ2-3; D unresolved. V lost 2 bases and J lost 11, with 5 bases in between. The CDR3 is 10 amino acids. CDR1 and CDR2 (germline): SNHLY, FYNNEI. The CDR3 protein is CASSENKQYF. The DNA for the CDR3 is TGTGCCAGCAGTGAAAACAAGCAGTATTTT.

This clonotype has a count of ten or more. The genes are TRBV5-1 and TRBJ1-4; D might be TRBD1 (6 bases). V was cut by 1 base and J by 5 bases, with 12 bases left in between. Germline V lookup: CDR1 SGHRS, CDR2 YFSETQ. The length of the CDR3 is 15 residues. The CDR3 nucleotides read TGCGCCAGCAGCTTGAGGTGGGGGGCGAATGAAAAACTGTTTTTT. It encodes CASSLRWGANEKLFF.

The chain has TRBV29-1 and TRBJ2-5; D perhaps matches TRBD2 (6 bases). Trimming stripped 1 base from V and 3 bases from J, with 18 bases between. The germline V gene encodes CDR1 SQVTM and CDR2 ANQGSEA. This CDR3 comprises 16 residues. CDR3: CSVEGIRGRREETQYF. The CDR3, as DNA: TGCAGCGTTGAAGGGATCCGGGGCCGGAGGGAAGAGACCCAGTACTTC. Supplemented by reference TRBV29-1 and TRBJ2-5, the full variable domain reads SAVISQKPSRDICQRGTSLTIQCQVDSQVTMMFWYRQQPGQSLTLIATANQGSEATYESGFVIDKFPISRPNLTFSTLTVSNMSPEDSSIYLCSVEGIRGRREETQYFGPGTRLLVL.

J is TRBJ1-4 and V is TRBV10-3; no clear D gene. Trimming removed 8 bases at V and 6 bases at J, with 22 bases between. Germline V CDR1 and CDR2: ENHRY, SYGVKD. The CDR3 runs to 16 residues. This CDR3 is CAILGASPSPHEKLFF. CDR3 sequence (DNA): TGTGCCATCCTGGGCGCCTCCCCATCGCCGCATGAAAAACTGTTTTTT.

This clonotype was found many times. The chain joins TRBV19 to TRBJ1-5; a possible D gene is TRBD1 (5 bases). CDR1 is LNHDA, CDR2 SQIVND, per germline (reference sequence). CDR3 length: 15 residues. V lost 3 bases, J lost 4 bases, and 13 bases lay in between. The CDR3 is CASSIGDRLNQPQHF. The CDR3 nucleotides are TGTGCCAGTAGTATCGGGGACCGGCTTAATCAGCCCCAGCATTTT.

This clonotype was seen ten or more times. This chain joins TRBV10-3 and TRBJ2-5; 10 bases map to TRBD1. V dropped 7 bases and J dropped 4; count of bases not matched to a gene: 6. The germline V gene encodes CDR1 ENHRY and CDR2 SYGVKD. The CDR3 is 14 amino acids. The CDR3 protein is CAITTGQGLETQYF. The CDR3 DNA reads TGTGCCATCACGACGGGACAGGGGTTAGAGACCCAGTACTTC.

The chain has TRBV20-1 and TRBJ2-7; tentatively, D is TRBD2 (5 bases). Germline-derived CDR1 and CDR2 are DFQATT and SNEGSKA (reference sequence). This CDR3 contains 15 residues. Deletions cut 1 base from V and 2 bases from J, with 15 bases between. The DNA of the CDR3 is TGCAGTGCTAGAGGGGAGAGATGGCGCCCCTACGAGCAGTACTTC. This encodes CSARGERWRPYEQYF.

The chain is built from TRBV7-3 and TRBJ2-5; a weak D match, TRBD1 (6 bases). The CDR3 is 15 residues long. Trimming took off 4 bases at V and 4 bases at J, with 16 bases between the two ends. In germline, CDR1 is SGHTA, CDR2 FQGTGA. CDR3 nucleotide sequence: TGTGCCAGCAGCTGGGGCCCAGGGGTCGGAGAGACCCAGTACTTC. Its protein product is CASSWGPGVGETQYF.

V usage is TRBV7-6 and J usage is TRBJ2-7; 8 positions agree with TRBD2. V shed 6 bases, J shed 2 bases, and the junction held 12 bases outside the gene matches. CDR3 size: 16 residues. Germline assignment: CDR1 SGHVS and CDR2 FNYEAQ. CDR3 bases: TGTGCCAGCAGTCCCACTCGGGGACTAGGCCCCTACGAGCAGTACTTC. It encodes CASSPTRGLGPYEQYF.

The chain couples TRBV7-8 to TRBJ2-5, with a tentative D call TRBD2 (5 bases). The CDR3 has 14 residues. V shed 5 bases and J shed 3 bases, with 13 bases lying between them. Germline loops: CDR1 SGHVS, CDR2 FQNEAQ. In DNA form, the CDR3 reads TGTGCCAGCAGCCCTAGGACTCGCGAAGAGACCCAGTACTTC. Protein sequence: CASSPRTREETQYF.

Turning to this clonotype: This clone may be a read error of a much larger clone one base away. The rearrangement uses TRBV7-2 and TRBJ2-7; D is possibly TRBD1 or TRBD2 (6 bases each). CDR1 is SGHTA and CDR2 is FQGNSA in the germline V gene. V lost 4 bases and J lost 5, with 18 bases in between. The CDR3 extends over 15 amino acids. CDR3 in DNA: TGTGCCAGCAGCTACGGGCCGGGGGCCACCAACGAGCAGTACTTC. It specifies CASSYGPGATNEQYF.

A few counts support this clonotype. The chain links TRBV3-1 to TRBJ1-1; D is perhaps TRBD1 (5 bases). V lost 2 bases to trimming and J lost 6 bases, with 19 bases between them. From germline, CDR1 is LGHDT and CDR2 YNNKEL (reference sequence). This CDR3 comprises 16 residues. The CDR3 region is CASSQSLGAGRPEAFF. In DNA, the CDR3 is TGTGCCAGCAGCCAATCTCTCGGAGCAGGGAGGCCTGAAGCTTTCTTT.

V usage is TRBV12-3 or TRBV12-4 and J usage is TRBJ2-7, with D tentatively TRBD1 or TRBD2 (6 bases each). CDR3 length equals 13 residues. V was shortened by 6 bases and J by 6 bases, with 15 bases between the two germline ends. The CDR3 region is CASSPGGQPEQYF. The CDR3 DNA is TGTGCCAGCAGCCCCGGGGGCCAACCCGAGCAGTACTTC.

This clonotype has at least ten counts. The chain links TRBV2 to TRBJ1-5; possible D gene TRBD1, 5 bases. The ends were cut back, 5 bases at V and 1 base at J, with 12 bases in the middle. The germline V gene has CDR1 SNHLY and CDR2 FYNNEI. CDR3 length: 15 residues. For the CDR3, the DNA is TGTGCCAGCAGTCCCCCGGGACGGAGCAATCAGCCCCAGCATTTT. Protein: CASSPPGRSNQPQHF.

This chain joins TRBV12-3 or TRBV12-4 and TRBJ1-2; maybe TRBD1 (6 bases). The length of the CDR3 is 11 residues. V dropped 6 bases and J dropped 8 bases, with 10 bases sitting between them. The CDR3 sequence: CASSTGTGYTF. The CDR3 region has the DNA TGTGCCAGCAGCACCGGGACAGGCTACACCTTC.

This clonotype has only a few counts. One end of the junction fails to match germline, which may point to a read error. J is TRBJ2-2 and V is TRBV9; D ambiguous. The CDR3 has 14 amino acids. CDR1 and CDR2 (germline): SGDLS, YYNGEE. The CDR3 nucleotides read TGTGCCAGCAGGGTAGAGCCGAACACCGGGGAGCTGTTTTTT. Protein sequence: CASRVEPNTGELFF.

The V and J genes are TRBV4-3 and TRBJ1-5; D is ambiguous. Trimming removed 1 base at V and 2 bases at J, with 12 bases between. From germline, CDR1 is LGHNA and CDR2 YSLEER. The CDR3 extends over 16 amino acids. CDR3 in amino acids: CASSQGRAGGNQPQHF. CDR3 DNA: TGCGCCAGCAGCCAAGGGAGGGCGGGAGGCAATCAGCCCCAGCATTTT.

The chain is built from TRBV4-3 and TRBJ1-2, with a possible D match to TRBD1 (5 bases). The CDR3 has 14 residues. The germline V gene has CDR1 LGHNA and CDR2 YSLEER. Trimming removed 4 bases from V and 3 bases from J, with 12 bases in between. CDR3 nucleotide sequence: TGCGCCAGCAGCCCCGGGACGGGCCACTATGGCTACACCTTC. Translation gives CASSPGTGHYGYTF.

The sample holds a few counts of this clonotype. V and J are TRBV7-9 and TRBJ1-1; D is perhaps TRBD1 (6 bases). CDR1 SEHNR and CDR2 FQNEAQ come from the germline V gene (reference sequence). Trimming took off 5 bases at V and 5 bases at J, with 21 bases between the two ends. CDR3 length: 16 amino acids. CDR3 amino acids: CASSLGRNLGTTEAFF. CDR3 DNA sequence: TGTGCCAGCAGCCTTGGACGAAACCTCGGGACAACTGAAGCTTTCTTT. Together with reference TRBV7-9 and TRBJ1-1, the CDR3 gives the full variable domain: DTGVSQNPRHKITKRGQNVTFRCDPISEHNRLYWYRQTLGQGPEFLTYFQNEAQLEKSRLLSDRFSAERPKGSFSTLEIQRTEQGDSAMYLCASSLGRNLGTTEAFFGQGTRLTVV.

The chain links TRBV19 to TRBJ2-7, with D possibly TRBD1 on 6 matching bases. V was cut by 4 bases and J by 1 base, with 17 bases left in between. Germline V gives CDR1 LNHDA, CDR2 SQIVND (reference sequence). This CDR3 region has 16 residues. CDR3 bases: TGTGCCAGTAGTAGAAGTGCGGACAGATATTCCTACGAGCAGTACTTC. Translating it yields CASSRSADRYSYEQYF.

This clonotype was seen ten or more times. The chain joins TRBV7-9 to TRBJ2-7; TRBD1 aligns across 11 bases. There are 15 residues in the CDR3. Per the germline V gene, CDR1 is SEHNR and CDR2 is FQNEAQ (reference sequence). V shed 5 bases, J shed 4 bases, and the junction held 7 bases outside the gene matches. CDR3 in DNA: TGTGCCAGCAGCCGTGGGACAGGGGGTCTTTACGAGCAGTACTTC. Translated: CASSRGTGGLYEQYF.

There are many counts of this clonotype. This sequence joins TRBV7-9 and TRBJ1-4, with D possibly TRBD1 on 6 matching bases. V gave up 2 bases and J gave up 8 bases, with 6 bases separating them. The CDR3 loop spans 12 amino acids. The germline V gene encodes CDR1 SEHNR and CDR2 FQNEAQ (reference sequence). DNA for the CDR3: TGTGCCAGCAGCTTAACAGGGGAAAAACTGTTTTTT. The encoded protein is CASSLTGEKLFF. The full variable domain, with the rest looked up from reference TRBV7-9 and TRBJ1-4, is DTGVSQNPRHKITKRGQNVTFRCDPISEHNRLYWYRQTLGQGPEFLTYFQNEAQLEKSRLLSDRFSAERPKGSFSTLEIQRTEQGDSAMYLCASSLTGEKLFFGSGTQLSVL.

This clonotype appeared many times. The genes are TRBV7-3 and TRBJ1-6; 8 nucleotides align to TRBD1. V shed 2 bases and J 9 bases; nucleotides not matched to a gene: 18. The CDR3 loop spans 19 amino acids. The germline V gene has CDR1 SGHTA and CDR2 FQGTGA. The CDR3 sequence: CASSLRTRRQGKSSSPLHF. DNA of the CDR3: TGTGCCAGCAGCTTACGTACCCGTCGACAGGGGAAATCGAGTTCACCCCTCCACTTT. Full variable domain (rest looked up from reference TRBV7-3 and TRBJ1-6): GAGVSQTPSNKVTEKGKYVELRCDPISGHTALYWYRQSLGQGPEFLIYFQGTGAADDSGLPNDRFFAVRPEGSVSTLKIQRTERGDSAVYLCASSLRTRRQGKSSSPLHFGNGTRLTVT.

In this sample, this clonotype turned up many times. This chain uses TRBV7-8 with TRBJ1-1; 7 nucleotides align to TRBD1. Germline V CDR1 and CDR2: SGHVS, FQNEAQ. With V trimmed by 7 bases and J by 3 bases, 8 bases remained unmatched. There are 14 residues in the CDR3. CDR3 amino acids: CASILTGMDTEAFF. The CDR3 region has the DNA TGTGCCAGCATCCTGACAGGGATGGACACTGAAGCTTTCTTT.

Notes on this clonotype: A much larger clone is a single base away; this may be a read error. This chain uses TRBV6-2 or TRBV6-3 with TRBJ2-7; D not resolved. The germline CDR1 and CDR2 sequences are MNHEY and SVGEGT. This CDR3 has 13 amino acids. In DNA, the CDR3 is TGTGCCAGCATACCCCAGGTTTCCTGCGAGCAGTACTTC. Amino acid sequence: CASIPQVSCEQYF.

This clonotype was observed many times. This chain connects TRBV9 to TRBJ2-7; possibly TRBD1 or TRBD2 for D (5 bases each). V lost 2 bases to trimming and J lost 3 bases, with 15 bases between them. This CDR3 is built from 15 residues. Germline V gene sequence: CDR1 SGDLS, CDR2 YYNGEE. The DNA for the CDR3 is TGTGCCAGCAGCGTTGGTACCGGGACGCACTACGAGCAGTACTTC. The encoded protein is CASSVGTGTHYEQYF.

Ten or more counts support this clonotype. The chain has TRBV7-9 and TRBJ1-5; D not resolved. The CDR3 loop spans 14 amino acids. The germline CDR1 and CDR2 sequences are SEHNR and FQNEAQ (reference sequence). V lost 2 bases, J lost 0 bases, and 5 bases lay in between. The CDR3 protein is CASSLSYSNQPQHF. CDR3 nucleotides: TGTGCCAGCAGCTTAAGTTATAGCAATCAGCCCCAGCATTTT.

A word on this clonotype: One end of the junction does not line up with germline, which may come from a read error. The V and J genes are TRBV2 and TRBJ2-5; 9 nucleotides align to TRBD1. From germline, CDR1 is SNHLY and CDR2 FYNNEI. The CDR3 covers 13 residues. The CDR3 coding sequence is TGTGCCAGCCCCTATAGGACGGGACAGGGACGGTTCTTC. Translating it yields CASPYRTGQGRFF.

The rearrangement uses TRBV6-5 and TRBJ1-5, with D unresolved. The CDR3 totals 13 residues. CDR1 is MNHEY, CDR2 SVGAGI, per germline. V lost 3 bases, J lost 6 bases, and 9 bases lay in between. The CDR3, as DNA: TGTGCCAGCAGTTATGACCTGGGTCAGCCCCAGCATTTT. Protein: CASSYDLGQPQHF.

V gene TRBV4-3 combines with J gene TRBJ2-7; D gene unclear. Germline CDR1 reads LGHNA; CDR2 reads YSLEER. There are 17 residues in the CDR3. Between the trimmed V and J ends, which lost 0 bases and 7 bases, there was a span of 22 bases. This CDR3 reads CASSQEQAELSYNEQYF. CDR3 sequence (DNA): TGCGCCAGCAGCCAAGAGCAAGCCGAGTTGAGCTACAATGAGCAGTACTTC.